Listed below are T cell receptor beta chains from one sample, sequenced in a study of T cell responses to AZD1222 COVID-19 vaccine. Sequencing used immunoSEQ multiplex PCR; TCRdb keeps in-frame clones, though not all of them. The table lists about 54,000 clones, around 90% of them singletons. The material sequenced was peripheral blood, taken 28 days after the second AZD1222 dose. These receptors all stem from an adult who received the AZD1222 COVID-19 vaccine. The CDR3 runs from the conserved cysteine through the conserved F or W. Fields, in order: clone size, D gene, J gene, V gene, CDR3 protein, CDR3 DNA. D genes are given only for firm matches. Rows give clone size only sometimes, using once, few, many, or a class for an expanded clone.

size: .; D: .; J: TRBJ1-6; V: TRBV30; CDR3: CAWRPGSRTSPLHF; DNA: TGTGCCTGGAGGCCGGGATCCCGGACGTCACCCCTCCACTTT
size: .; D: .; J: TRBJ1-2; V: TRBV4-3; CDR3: CASSQDRMRYGYTF; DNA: TGCGCCAGCAGCCAAGATCGGATGCGCTATGGCTACACCTTC
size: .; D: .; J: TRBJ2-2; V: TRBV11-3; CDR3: CASSLDALGAGELFF; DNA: TGTGCCAGCAGCTTAGATGCCCTAGGGGCCGGGGAGCTGTTTTTT
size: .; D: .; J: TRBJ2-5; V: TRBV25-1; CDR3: CASREETQYF; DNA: TGTGCCAGCAGAGAAGAGACCCAGTACTTC
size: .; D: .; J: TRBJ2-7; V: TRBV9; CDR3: CASSVAGLSSYEQYF; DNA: TGTGCCAGCAGCGTAGCAGGACTAAGCTCCTACGAGCAGTACTTC
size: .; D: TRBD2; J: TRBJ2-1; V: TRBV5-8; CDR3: CASTLAGSSYNEQFF; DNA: TGTGCCAGCACCCTAGCGGGCAGCTCCTACAATGAGCAGTTCTTC
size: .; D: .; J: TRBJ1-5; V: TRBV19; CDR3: CASSGYDQPQHF; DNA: TGTGCCAGTAGCGGGTATGATCAGCCCCAGCATTTT
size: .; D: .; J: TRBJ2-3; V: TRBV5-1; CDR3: CASSLNGGSSTDTQYF; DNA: TGCGCCAGCAGCTTGAATGGCGGGTCTAGCACAGATACGCAGTATTTT
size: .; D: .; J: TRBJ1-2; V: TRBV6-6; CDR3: CASSYAGRGGYGYTF; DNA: TGTGCCAGCAGTTACGCGGGCAGGGGCGGCTATGGCTACACCTTC
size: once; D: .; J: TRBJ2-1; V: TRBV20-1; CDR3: CSARDLYEQFF; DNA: TGCAGTGCTAGAGATCTGTATGAGCAGTTCTTC
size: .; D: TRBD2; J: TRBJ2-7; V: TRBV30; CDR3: CAWGLAGTTEYF; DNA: TGTGCCTGGGGACTAGCGGGAACTACGGAGTACTTC
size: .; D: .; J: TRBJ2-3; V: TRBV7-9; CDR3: CASSPGGGPDTDTQYF; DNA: TGTGCCAGCAGCCCAGGGGGGGGACCTGACACAGATACGCAGTATTTT
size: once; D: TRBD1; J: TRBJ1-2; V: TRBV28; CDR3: CASSLDRAYGYTF; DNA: TGTGCCAGCAGTTTGGACAGGGCCTATGGCTACACCTTC
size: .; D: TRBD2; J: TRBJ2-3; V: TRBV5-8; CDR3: CASSLEGGLAGRTDTQYF; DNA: TGTGCCAGCAGCTTGGAGGGCGGACTAGCGGGCCGCACAGATACGCAGTATTTT
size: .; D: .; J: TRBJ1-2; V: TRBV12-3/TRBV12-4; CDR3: CASTEGYGYTF; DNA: TGTGCCAGCACCGAGGGCTATGGCTACACCTTC
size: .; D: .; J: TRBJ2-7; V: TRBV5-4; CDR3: CASSLEPGAYEQYF; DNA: TGTGCCAGCAGCCTGGAGCCGGGGGCCTACGAGCAGTACTTC
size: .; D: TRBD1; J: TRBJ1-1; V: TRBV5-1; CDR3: CASSLRGPTEAFF; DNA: TGCGCCAGCAGCTTGAGGGGGCCCACTGAAGCTTTCTTT
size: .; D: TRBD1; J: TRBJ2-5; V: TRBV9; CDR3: CASSVGTGESTTETQYF; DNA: TGTGCCAGCAGCGTAGGGACAGGGGAGAGTACAACGGAGACCCAGTACTTC
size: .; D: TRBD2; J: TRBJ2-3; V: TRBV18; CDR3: CASSPRLGLAVGDTQYF; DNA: TGTGCCAGCTCACCACGACTGGGACTAGCGGTTGGAGATACGCAGTATTTT
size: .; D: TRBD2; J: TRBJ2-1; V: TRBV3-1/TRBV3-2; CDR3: CASSPLAGGNARSYNEQFF; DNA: TGTGCCAGCAGCCCCCTAGCGGGAGGCAACGCGAGGTCCTACAATGAGCAGTTCTTC
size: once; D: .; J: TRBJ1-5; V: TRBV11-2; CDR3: CASSLDSRRGQPQHF; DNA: TGTGCCAGCAGCTTAGATTCGAGGAGGGGTCAGCCCCAGCATTTT
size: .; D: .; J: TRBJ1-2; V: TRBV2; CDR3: CASTLGFDYGYTF; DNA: TGTGCCAGCACGTTAGGTTTCGACTATGGCTACACCTTC
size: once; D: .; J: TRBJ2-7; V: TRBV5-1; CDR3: CASSLGVAVDEQYF; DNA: TGCGCCAGCAGCTTGGGGGTGGCGGTGGACGAGCAGTACTTC
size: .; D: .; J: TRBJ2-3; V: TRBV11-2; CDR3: CASSLGRTRTNTQCF; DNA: TGTGCCAGCAGCTTAGGACGAACCCGAACTAATACGCAGTGTTTT
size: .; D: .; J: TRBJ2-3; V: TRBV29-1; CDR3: CSVEGAGATDTQYF; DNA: TGCAGCGTTGAGGGGGCGGGAGCGACAGATACGCAGTATTTT
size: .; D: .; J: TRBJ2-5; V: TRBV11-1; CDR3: CASTVGGEETQYF; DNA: TGTGCCAGCACCGTAGGGGGGGAAGAGACCCAGTACTTC
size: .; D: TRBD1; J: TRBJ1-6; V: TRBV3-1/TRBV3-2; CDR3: CASSRGQGRNSPLHF; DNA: TGTGCCAGCAGCCGGGGACAGGGTCGGAATTCACCCCTCCACTTT
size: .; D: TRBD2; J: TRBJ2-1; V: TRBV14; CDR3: CASSQDPNSGSEFF; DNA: TGTGCCAGCAGCCAAGACCCGAATAGCGGGAGTGAGTTCTTC
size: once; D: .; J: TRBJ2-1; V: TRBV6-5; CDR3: CASSYSGGTSEQFF; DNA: TGTGCCAGCAGTTACAGTGGGGGAACCTCGGAGCAGTTCTTC
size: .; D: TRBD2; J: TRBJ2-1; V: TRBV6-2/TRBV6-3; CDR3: CASSPQRRASGSDNEQFF; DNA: TGTGCCAGCAGCCCTCAACGGCGGGCTAGCGGGAGTGATAATGAGCAGTTCTTC
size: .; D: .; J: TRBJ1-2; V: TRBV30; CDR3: CAWSEGIGGYTF; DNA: TGTGCCTGGAGTGAGGGAATTGGCGGCTACACCTTC
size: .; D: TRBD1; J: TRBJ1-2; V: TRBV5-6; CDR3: CASSSLGDRRYGYTF; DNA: TGTGCCAGCAGCTCCCTTGGGGACAGACGCTATGGCTACACCTTC
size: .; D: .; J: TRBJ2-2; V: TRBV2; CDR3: CASSGLGAGELFF; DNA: TGTGCCAGCAGTGGGCTGGGGGCCGGGGAGCTGTTTTTT
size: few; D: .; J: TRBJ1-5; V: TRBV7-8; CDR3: CASSPAGRVLHF; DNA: TGTGCCAGCAGCCCCGCTGGGAGGGTTTTGCATTTT
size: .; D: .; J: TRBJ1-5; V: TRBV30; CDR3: CAWSVDYYSNQPQHF; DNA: TGTGCCTGGAGTGTAGACTATTATAGCAATCAGCCCCAGCATTTT
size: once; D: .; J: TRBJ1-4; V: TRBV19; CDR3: CASSPGWEREKLFF; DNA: TGTGCCAGTAGTCCCGGATGGGAGAGGGAAAAACTGTTTTTT
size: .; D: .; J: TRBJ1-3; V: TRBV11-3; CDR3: CASSLDGSGSGNTIYF; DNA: TGTGCCAGCAGCTTAGATGGCAGCGGCTCTGGAAACACCATATATTTT
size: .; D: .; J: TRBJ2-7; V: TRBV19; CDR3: CASSDAGSSYEQYF; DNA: TGTGCCAGTAGCGATGCGGGTAGCTCCTACGAGCAGTACTTC
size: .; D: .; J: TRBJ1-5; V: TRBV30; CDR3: CAWSERGQPQHF; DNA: TGTGCCTGGAGTGAAAGGGGCCAGCCCCAGCATTTT
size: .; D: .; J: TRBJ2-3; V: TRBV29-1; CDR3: CSVENIGTPTDTQYF; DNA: TGCAGCGTTGAAAATATAGGGACCCCCACAGATACGCAGTATTTT
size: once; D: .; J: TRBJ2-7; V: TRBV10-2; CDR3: CASSPTDRNSEQYF; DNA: TGCGCCAGCAGTCCTACCGACAGGAACTCCGAGCAGTACTTC
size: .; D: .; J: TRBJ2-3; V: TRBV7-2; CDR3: CASSPEVLSRTQYF; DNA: TGTGCCAGCAGCCCCGAGGTTCTGTCAAGGACGCAGTATTTT
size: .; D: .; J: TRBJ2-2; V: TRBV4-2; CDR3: CASSLQEAVTNTGELFF; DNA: TGTGCCAGCAGCCTCCAAGAGGCAGTCACGAACACCGGGGAGCTGTTTTTT
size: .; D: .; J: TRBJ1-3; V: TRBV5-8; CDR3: CASSPTGWAGNTIYF; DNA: TGTGCCAGCAGTCCCACAGGCTGGGCTGGAAACACCATATATTTT
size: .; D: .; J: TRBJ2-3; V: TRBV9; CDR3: CASSPGIDTQYF; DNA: TGTGCCAGCAGCCCCGGAATAGATACGCAGTATTTT
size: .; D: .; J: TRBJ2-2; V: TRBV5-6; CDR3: CASSREWVANTGELFF; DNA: TGTGCCAGCAGCCGGGAGTGGGTCGCGAACACCGGGGAGCTGTTTTTT